These 27 T cell receptor beta chains were all obtained from the same sample, sequenced in a study of Tregs in tolerant kidney transplant recipients (dated by TCRdb to 2018 to 2020). Library preparation was by the immunoSEQ multiplex PCR assay. Drawn from immuneACCESS, this table holds only the in-frame rearrangements with V and J called that TCRdb kept. Clones are partly lost; checked studies trace under half to an unresolved V gene and leave the rest unexplained. Here the sample has around 20,000 clones; around 82% occur a single time. The ten largest clones take up 2% to 2.5% of the sample. The sample taken for sequencing was Tregs from blood. The receptor set was obtained from a human donor in good health.

The chain links TRBV19 to TRBJ1-1, with 8 bases matching TRBD1. The CDR3 has 15 amino acids. V lost 3 bases, J lost 4 bases, and 7 bases stayed unmatched. Germline CDR1 LNHDA, CDR2 SQIVND (reference sequence). This CDR3 is CASSIPTGGSTEAFF. For the CDR3, the DNA is TGTGCCAGTAGTATTCCCACAGGGGGAAGCACTGAAGCTTTCTTT.

V is TRBV4-2 and J is TRBJ2-2, with TRBD2 matching over 8 bases. The CDR3 sequence is 17 residues long. V was clipped by 0 bases and J by 4 bases; unmatched bases: 7. Looked up from germline, CDR1 is LGHNA and CDR2 is YNFKEQ. In DNA, the CDR3 is TGTGCCAGCAGCCAAGATGAACGGGAGGGTCGCACCGGGGAGCTGTTTTTT. This translates into CASSQDEREGRTGELFF.

The chain employs TRBV5-6 and TRBJ1-1, with TRBD1 matching over 9 bases. The CDR3 runs 13 residues. The germline V gene encodes CDR1 SGHDT and CDR2 YYEEEE. Trimming cost V 0 bases and J 8 bases; bases outside gene matches: 2. The CDR3 loop reads CASSLAGTGEAFF. The CDR3 bases are TGTGCCAGCAGCTTGGCGGGGACAGGGGAAGCTTTCTTT.

The V call is TRBV13, the J call TRBJ2-7; the D call may be TRBD1 or TRBD2 (5 bases each). Per the germline V gene, CDR1 is PRHDT and CDR2 is FYEKMQ (reference sequence). This CDR3 spans 15 amino acids. The V and J ends lost 2 bases and 6 bases respectively, with 17 bases between them. Here the CDR3 reads CASSLSGRQTFEQYF. The CDR3 DNA reads as TGTGCCAGCAGCTTATCGGGGAGACAGACGTTCGAGCAGTACTTC.

This chain links TRBV20-1 with TRBJ1-2; tentative D call: TRBD1 (5 bases). V dropped 1 base and J dropped 12 bases, with 12 bases sitting between them. This CDR3 contains 11 residues. Germline V gives CDR1 DFQATT, CDR2 SNEGSKA (reference sequence). The CDR3 nucleotides read TGCAGTGCTAGAGTTTCGGGGGTTCACACCTTC. The encoded protein is CSARVSGVHTF.

This chain links TRBV9 with TRBJ2-3, with unresolved D. Trimming removed 2 bases at V and 2 bases at J, with 12 bases between. CDR3 size: 15 residues. CDR1 is SGDLS, CDR2 YYNGEE, per germline. The CDR3 loop reads CASSVVGGYTDTQYF. The DNA for the CDR3 is TGTGCCAGCAGCGTCGTGGGCGGCTACACAGATACGCAGTATTTT.

J is TRBJ1-1 and V is TRBV7-2; 9 bases agree with TRBD1. This CDR3 has 13 amino acids. The trim removed 3 bases at V and 6 bases at J, leaving 2 bases unmatched. Per germline, CDR1 SGHTA and CDR2 FQGNSA. The CDR3 DNA reads TGTGCCAGCAGCTTTACAGGGGGCTCTGAAGCTTTCTTT. As protein: CASSFTGGSEAFF. Filled out from reference TRBV7-2 and TRBJ1-1, the complete variable domain reads GAGVSQSPSNKVTEKGKDVELRCDPISGHTALYWYRQSLGQGLEFLIYFQGNSAPDKSGLPSDRFSAERTGGSVSTLTIQRTQQEDSAVYLCASSFTGGSEAFFGQGTRLTVV.

This chain connects TRBV7-6 to TRBJ2-2; D is undetermined. The germline V gene has CDR1 SGHVS and CDR2 FNYEAQ. The V gene lost 1 base and the J gene lost 4 bases, with 10 bases spanning the gap. The CDR3 length is 15 residues. CDR3 nucleotides: TGTGCCAGCAGCTTAGTGTCCGGCGGCACCGGGGAGCTGTTTTTT. This encodes CASSLVSGGTGELFF.

The chain joins TRBV15 to TRBJ2-7; D is unclear. The CDR3 sequence is 12 residues long. The V and J ends lost 1 base and 4 bases respectively, with 5 bases between them. Germline assignment: CDR1 LNHNV and CDR2 YYDKDF (reference sequence). CDR3 protein: CATSRVGYEQYF. Written as DNA, the CDR3 is TGTGCCACCAGCAGAGTAGGTTACGAGCAGTACTTC.

The chain carries TRBV19 and TRBJ1-2; possible D gene TRBD1, 6 bases. CDR3 length: 14 amino acids. Trimming stripped 1 base from V and 3 bases from J, with 9 bases between. Germline V lookup: CDR1 LNHDA, CDR2 SQIVND (reference sequence). The CDR3 here is CASSIGRGDYGYTF. CDR3 DNA sequence: TGTGCCAGTAGTATAGGTAGGGGGGACTATGGCTACACCTTC.

The chain links TRBV14 to TRBJ2-1, with unresolved D. This CDR3 has 14 amino acids. CDR1 and CDR2 (germline): SGHDN, FVKESK. V was trimmed by 4 bases and J by 5 bases, leaving 12 bases between them. CDR3 bases: TGTGCCAGCAGCCGCCGACGGTCGGACAATGAGCAGTTCTTC. Its protein is CASSRRRSDNEQFF. Together with reference TRBV14 and TRBJ2-1, the CDR3 gives the full variable domain: EAGVTQFPSHSVIEKGQTVTLRCDPISGHDNLYWYRRVMGKEIKFLLHFVKESKQDESGMPNNRFLAERTGGTYSTLKVQPAELEDSGVYFCASSRRRSDNEQFFGPGTRLTVL.

V and J are TRBV6-5 and TRBJ1-2, with TRBD1 identical over 11 bases. Looked up from germline, CDR1 is MNHEY and CDR2 is SVGAGI. Trimming removed 7 bases from V and 6 bases from J; junction bases left unmatched: 10. This CDR3 has 15 amino acids. The CDR3 is CASTFRTGGIDGYTF. As DNA, the CDR3 is TGTGCCAGCACCTTCCGGACAGGGGGCATCGATGGCTACACCTTC.

V is TRBV21-1 and J is TRBJ1-5. TRBV21-1 corresponds to a pseudogene. The length of the CDR3 is 12 residues. CDR3: CASSQHSQPQHF. In DNA form, the CDR3 reads TGTGCCAGCAGCCAACATAGTCAGCCCCAGCATTTT.

The V gene is TRBV4-3, the J gene TRBJ2-3; 8 bases line up with TRBD2. CDR3 length: 16 amino acids. J gave up 6 bases and V 0 bases, and 8 bases lay outside the gene matches. Germline V gene sequence: CDR1 LGHNA, CDR2 YSLEER. The CDR3 protein is CASSQDGRGGRDTQYF. Written as DNA, the CDR3 is TGCGCCAGCAGCCAAGACGGACGGGGGGGTAGGGATACGCAGTATTTT.

V gene TRBV9 combines with J gene TRBJ2-1, with 7 bases that match TRBD1. Unmatched junction bases numbered 5, after V lost 0 bases and J lost 5 bases. The germline V gene has CDR1 SGDLS and CDR2 YYNGEE. The CDR3 totals 15 residues. The CDR3 DNA reads as TGTGCCAGCAGCGTAGCGGGGACAGCTAACAATGAGCAGTTCTTC. Translating gives CASSVAGTANNEQFF.

The CDR3 is CASSSVRTAGTEAFF. The CDR3, as DNA: TGTGCCAGCAGCTCGGTTAGGACAGCGGGCACTGAAGCTTTCTTT. The chain links TRBV5-6 to TRBJ1-1; a weak D match, TRBD1 (6 bases). Germline-derived CDR1 and CDR2 are SGHDT and YYEEEE. Trimming removed 3 bases at V and 4 bases at J, with 16 bases between. The CDR3 has 15 residues.

This chain links TRBV6-1 with TRBJ2-7; TRBD1 aligns across 10 bases. The germline V gene encodes CDR1 MNHNS and CDR2 SASEGT. CDR3 size: 14 residues. V shed 7 bases, J shed 2 bases, and the junction held 5 bases outside the gene matches. The CDR3 protein is CASITGTGAYEQYF. CDR3 DNA: TGTGCCAGCATTACCGGGACAGGGGCCTACGAGCAGTACTTC.

On this clone itself: The junction departs from germline at one end; a sequencing error may be responsible. The same CDR3 is also encoded by other DNA sequences in this sample. This chain links TRBV5-4 with TRBJ1-4, with D hard to call. The CDR3 extends over 14 amino acids. In germline, CDR1 is SGHNT, CDR2 YYREEE (reference sequence). For the CDR3, the DNA is TGCGCCAGCAGTGAGGCGGCAACTAATGAAAAACTGTTTTTT. This translates into CASSEAATNEKLFF.

The rearrangement links TRBV7-9 to TRBJ2-2; D gene uncertain. Germline V lookup: CDR1 SEHNR, CDR2 FQNEAQ (reference sequence). The V and J ends lost 5 bases and 5 bases respectively, with 9 bases between them. The CDR3 is 13 amino acids. CDR3 region: CASSRLGTGELFF. The DNA for the CDR3 is TGTGCCAGCAGCAGACTGGGGACCGGGGAGCTGTTTTTT. Drawing the rest from reference TRBV7-9 and TRBJ2-2, the complete variable domain is DTGVSQNPRHKITKRGQNVTFRCDPISEHNRLYWYRQTLGQGPEFLTYFQNEAQLEKSRLLSDRFSAERPKGSFSTLEIQRTEQGDSAMYLCASSRLGTGELFFGEGSRLTVL.

The gene calls are TRBV28 and TRBJ2-3; TRBD1 matches at 8 bases. CDR3 length equals 19 residues. J was trimmed by 0 bases and V by 10 bases; bases with no gene match: 21. Germline V CDR1 and CDR2: MDHEN, SYDVKM. CDR3 sequence reads: CANRPKWDRRRISTDTQYF. The DNA of the CDR3 is TGTGCCAACAGGCCGAAGTGGGACAGGCGACGGATAAGCACAGATACGCAGTATTTT.

The rearrangement uses TRBV7-2 and TRBJ2-6; 10 positions match TRBD1. With 6 bases clipped from V and 2 bases from J, the junction kept 7 bases outside the gene matches. Germline loops: CDR1 SGHTA, CDR2 FQGNSA. CDR3 length equals 17 residues. The CDR3 DNA reads as TGTGCCAGCAGTCCGGGACAGGGGAAAACTGGGGCCAACGTCCTGACTTTC. Residues: CASSPGQGKTGANVLTF. The entire variable domain, with the rest obtained from reference TRBV7-2 and TRBJ2-6, is as follows: GAGVSQSPSNKVTEKGKDVELRCDPISGHTALYWYRQSLGQGLEFLIYFQGNSAPDKSGLPSDRFSAERTGGSVSTLTIQRTQQEDSAVYLCASSPGQGKTGANVLTFGAGSRLTVL.

This sequence joins TRBV18 and TRBJ2-5, with TRBD1 matching over 9 bases. Per germline, CDR1 KGHSH and CDR2 LQKENI. This CDR3 spans 13 amino acids. V lost 8 bases, J lost 4 bases, and 5 bases stayed unmatched. The CDR3 bases are TGTGCCAGCACACAGGGGGCAGGAGAGACCCAGTACTTC. Translation gives CASTQGAGETQYF.

The chain is built from TRBV2 and TRBJ2-2; 10 bases map to TRBD2. Trimming at V came to 7 bases and at J to 2 bases, leaving 4 bases not matched to a gene. This CDR3 is 15 amino acids long. Per germline, CDR1 SNHLY and CDR2 FYNNEI. The CDR3 is CASTGLADNTGELFF. CDR3 bases: TGTGCCAGCACCGGACTAGCGGATAACACCGGGGAGCTGTTTTTT.

The rearrangement links TRBV18 to TRBJ1-2; 8 positions match TRBD1. The CDR3 loop spans 14 amino acids. Germline CDR1 and CDR2: KGHSH and LQKENI. Losses at the gene ends were 3 bases for V and 4 bases for J; bases not matched to a gene: 4. The CDR3 DNA follows: TGTGCCAGCTCACCGGGACAGGACCCCTATGGCTACACCTTC. Translation: CASSPGQDPYGYTF.

The chain carries TRBV7-3 and TRBJ2-1, with 12 positions matching TRBD2. Germline values: CDR1 SGHTA, CDR2 FQGTGA. V dropped 5 bases and J dropped 6; count of bases not matched to a gene: 8. This CDR3 comprises 16 residues. The chain's CDR3 is CASSGGRTSGINEQFF. As DNA, the CDR3 is TGTGCCAGCAGCGGCGGAAGGACTAGCGGGATCAATGAGCAGTTCTTC.

The chain couples TRBV29-1 to TRBJ2-5; 10 bases are a match to TRBD1. This CDR3 is built from 14 residues. CDR1 SQVTM and CDR2 ANQGSEA come from the germline V gene. The V segment lost 5 bases and the J segment 5 bases; nucleotides outside the gene matches: 8. CDR3 sequence: CSVSTGGVGETQYF. The CDR3 DNA sequence: TGCAGCGTTTCGACAGGGGGCGTTGGGGAGACCCAGTACTTC.

This clone has a handful of counts. The rearrangement joins TRBV11-2 to TRBJ1-3, with TRBD1 as a possible D gene (6 bases). Trimming took 5 bases from V and 0 from J, leaving 11 bases between them. Germline V gives CDR1 SGHAT, CDR2 FQNNGV. This CDR3 region has 15 residues. For the CDR3, the DNA is TGTGCCAGCAGCCCGACAGGTCTCTCTGGAAACACCATATATTTT. Translation: CASSPTGLSGNTIYF.